Listed below are T cell receptor beta chains from one sample, sequenced in a study of blood T cell repertoires in COVID-19. Data came from immunoSEQ multiplex PCR; TCRdb stores just in-frame clones and leaves some out. The table records under 70,000 clones, roughly 91% of them present only once. Sequenced material: PBMCs or T cells enriched from blood (not recorded which). The receptors derive from a woman aged 40 to 50 who had recovered from COVID-19. Both conserved end residues are part of each CDR3. D genes are given only for firm matches. Clone size is stated in some rows and not others, as once, few, many or a class when expanded.

j_gene | d_gene | abundance | v_gene | len | CDR3nt | CDR3aa
TRBJ1-2 | . | . | TRBV14 | 13 | TGTGCCAGCAGCCAAGGACAGTTTTATGGCTACACCTTC | CASSQGQFYGYTF
TRBJ2-2 | . | few | TRBV18 | 15 | TGTGCCAGCTCACCCGCTCCGGAGTCGTCCGGGGAGCTGTTTTTT | CASSPAPESSGELFF
TRBJ2-7 | TRBD1 | . | TRBV3-1/TRBV3-2 | 15 | TGTGCCAGCAGCCAAACGAGACAGGGGGCGTTCGAGCAGTACTTC | CASSQTRQGAFEQYF
TRBJ2-3 | . | . | TRBV5-4 | 12 | TGTGCCAGCAGCACCCCACGGGATACGCAGTATTTT | CASSTPRDTQYF
TRBJ2-3 | TRBD2 | medium-sized | TRBV4-1 | 17 | TGCGCCAGCAGCCAAGATAAGACGGGGGGTACCACAGATACGCAGTATTTT | CASSQDKTGGTTDTQYF
TRBJ2-2 | . | . | TRBV13 | 14 | TGTGCCAGCAGCTCCCTTATCCCAACAGGGGAGCTGTTTTTT | CASSSLIPTGELFF
TRBJ1-2 | . | few | TRBV11-2 | 13 | TGTGCCAGCAGCTTAGAGGCTTACTATGGCTACACCTTC | CASSLEAYYGYTF
TRBJ1-6 | TRBD1 | . | TRBV19 | 14 | TGTGCCAGTAGTACCGGGACAGGGCGTTCACCCCTCCACTTT | CASSTGTGRSPLHF
TRBJ1-6 | TRBD1 | . | TRBV11-3 | 15 | TGTGCCAGCAGCCCCAGACAGGGGCATAATTCACCCCTCCACTTT | CASSPRQGHNSPLHF
TRBJ2-5 | TRBD1 | . | TRBV5-1 | 15 | TGCGCCAGCAGCGAAAGACAGGGGGCGGGGGAGACCCAGTACTTC | CASSERQGAGETQYF
TRBJ2-3 | . | once | TRBV10-3 | 15 | TGTGCCATCAGTGTGGGGGGAATGGGGACAGATACGCAGTATTTT | CAISVGGMGTDTQYF
TRBJ2-5 | TRBD2 | . | TRBV6-1 | 16 | TGTGCCAGCAGTGAATCGGGAGGGGCGGTACGAGAGACCCAGTACTTC | CASSESGGAVRETQYF
TRBJ1-2 | TRBD1 | once | TRBV24-1 | 13 | TGTGCCACCAGTGGGGGGACAGATTATGGCTACACCTTC | CATSGGTDYGYTF
TRBJ1-5 | . | . | TRBV4-1 | 15 | TGCGCCAGCAGCCAAGACCAGGGTAGAGACCAGCCCCAGCATTTT | CASSQDQGRDQPQHF
TRBJ2-1 | TRBD1 | . | TRBV19 | 16 | TGTGCCAGTAGAAGGCCCGGGACAGGTATATACAATGAGCAGTTCTTC | CASRRPGTGIYNEQFF
TRBJ1-2 | TRBD1 | . | TRBV2 | 16 | TGTGCCAGCAGTGAACCGGGACAGGGAAATAGATATGGCTACACCTTC | CASSEPGQGNRYGYTF
TRBJ1-1 | . | . | TRBV27 | 14 | TGTGCCAGCAGTTTTGGAGGTATTGTCACTGAAGCTTTCTTT | CASSFGGIVTEAFF
TRBJ1-6 | . | once | TRBV1 | 12 | TGCACCAGCAGCCAGAGCCATTCACCCCTCCACTTT | CTSSQSHSPLHF
TRBJ2-3 | . | once | TRBV6-5 | 13 | TGTGCCGGAAGAGGCGGTGCTGGGGATACGCAGTATTTT | CAGRGGAGDTQYF
TRBJ1-5 | TRBD1 | . | TRBV27 | 15 | TGTGCCAGCAGTCCCTCGGGACAGGCTAATCAGCCCCAGCATTTT | CASSPSGQANQPQHF